A selection of T cell receptor beta chains follows, all from one sample in a study of shared clonotypes between healthy human individuals. Libraries were prepared by immunoSEQ multiplex PCR; TCRdb keeps only in-frame clonotypes and omits some of them. Here the sample spans 2.3 million or so clones, roughly 93% being singletons. The material sequenced was naive CD4+ T cells from PBMCs. The receptors here all came from a man aged 18 to 29 in good health. Some clones in this sample may be carry-over from other donors' samples. Both conserved end residues are part of each CDR3. D genes are given only for firm matches. Only some rows state a clone size, as once, few, many or a class for expanded clones.

CASSLGQGIQETQYF TGCGCCAGCAGCTTGGGACAGGGCATACAAGAGACCCAGTACTTC - TRBJ2-5 TRBD1 TRBV5-1
CASQVRNEKLFF TGTGCCTCCCAGGTTAGAAATGAAAAACTGTTTTTT - TRBJ1-4 - TRBV28
CASGAKRGTVGSYEQYF TGCGCCAGCGGGGCTAAACGGGGGACAGTCGGTTCCTACGAGCAGTACTTC - TRBJ2-7 - TRBV5-1
CASSLTWTSENLDEQFF TGTGCCAGCAGCTTAACTTGGACTAGCGAGAATCTGGATGAGCAGTTCTTC - TRBJ2-1 TRBD2 TRBV11-3
CASSNSNQPQHF TGTGCCAGCAGTAATAGCAATCAGCCCCAGCATTTT - TRBJ1-5 - TRBV7-8
CSVEAVDGYGYTF TGCAGCGTTGAAGCGGTAGACGGCTATGGCTACACCTTC - TRBJ1-2 - TRBV29-1
CASSSLWNTEAFF TGTGCCAGCAGCTCCCTGTGGAACACTGAAGCTTTCTTT - TRBJ1-1 - TRBV7-2
CASSLVGGSTDTQYF TGTGCCAGCAGCTTAGTTGGAGGGAGCACAGATACGCAGTATTTT - TRBJ2-3 - TRBV7-2
CAWSLTGGRQPQHF TGTGCCTGGAGCCTGACAGGGGGCAGGCAGCCCCAGCATTTT - TRBJ1-5 TRBD1 TRBV30
CASSKAKRGEQYF TGTGCCAGCAGCAAAGCGAAAAGAGGGGAGCAGTACTTC - TRBJ2-7 - TRBV21-1
CASSSTPGQQEGYTF TGCGCCAGCAGCTCAACTCCGGGACAGCAAGAGGGCTACACCTTC - TRBJ1-2 TRBD1 TRBV5-1
CASSVEDRGQETQYF TGTGCCAGCAGCGTAGAGGACAGGGGGCAAGAGACCCAGTACTTC - TRBJ2-5 TRBD1 TRBV9
CASSVLGATGELFF TGTGCCAGCAGCGTACTAGGGGCGACCGGGGAGCTGTTTTTT few TRBJ2-2 - TRBV9
CSARGSEKLFF TGCAGTGCTAGGGGTTCAGAAAAACTGTTTTTT once TRBJ1-4 - TRBV20-1
CASRKDRAFNQPQHF TGTGCCAGCAGGAAGGACAGGGCCTTCAATCAGCCCCAGCATTTT - TRBJ1-5 TRBD1 TRBV28